This TCR beta chain was sequenced during a study of T cell responses to AZD1222 COVID-19 vaccine (dated by TCRdb to the early 2020s). Study-level background: A total of over 230 trial participants underwent TCR sequencing, of whom approximately 210 received two doses of AZD1222 and about 25 received two doses of the MenACWY control vaccine. Trial participants were enrolled by age into subgroups of 18-55, 56-69 and 70-plus years, and 148, 28 and 57 TCR-sequenced participants, respectively, were included in these subgroups.

The time point label here, explained by the study, means: about 28 days (+/-7) after the second vaccine dose. AZD1222 recipients whose second dose came at about 4 weeks and those whose second dose came at about 12 weeks were combined into one group, since spike-specific TCR depth and breadth did not differ between the two schedules. Vaccinee samples were obtained from the UK trials COV001 and COV002, which included a single-blind randomized controlled phase 2/3 trial of AZD1222 (ChAdOx1 nCoV-19) in healthy adults. Trial participant PBMC samples were collected at day 0 and day 28 after the second dose for TCRbeta chain sequencing. Remarks on this clone: The target of this receptor is not known. No clone much larger than this one lies a single base away; base qualities are absent.

The CDR3 regions of human TCRbeta chains were subjected to immunosequencing. Concerning the study's data processing: Repertoire TCRs were checked for matches against a reference library of SARS-CoV-2-specific TCRs that had been generated using the MIRA antigen-specificity platform. Breadth meant the fraction of unique TCRs that were SARS-CoV-2-associated, whereas depth meant the fraction of total T cells that were SARS-CoV-2-associated. Using the MIRA data, each spike-specific TCR was mapped to the spike region that the TCR reacts to and placed in a CD4 or CD8 class. Log10-transformed breadth and depth values were compared by one-way ANOVA with Sidak's multiple comparisons tests. TCRdb stores this immuneACCESS table with in-frame sequences only. Part of the clones is absent; in the studies checked, under half of the shortfall reflects unresolved V genes, and no reason is known for the rest. The DNA was the basis for D and trimming; V, J and clone size are from that table. The sample profile shows more than 150,000 clones; about 92% of them were found once. The top ten clones comprise 1% to 1.5% of the sample.

The germline V gene encodes CDR1 DFQATT and CDR2 SNEGSKA (reference sequence). V sheds 3 bases and J sheds 4 bases, leaving 12 bases between their ends. Taken from cysteine to phenylalanine, the CDR3 has 13 residues. The read is trimmed to its CDR3 DNA, 39 bases read in frame from base 1. Findings and caveats that apply to the study as a whole: Only six AZD1222 recipients were SARS-CoV-2 seropositive at baseline, limiting conclusions about previously exposed vaccinees. Participants were mostly white British, with more females than males. The authors suggested clonal diversity may have been underestimated. Reportedly, close to half of the unique spike-specific TCRs recognized epitopes lying outside the regions that are mutated in the B.1.351 and B.1.1.7 variants. After two AZD1222 doses, spike-specific TCR breadth and depth were significantly higher than at day 0 and than in MenACWY recipients. In the small 56-69-year group, the increase in depth fell short of significance, most likely because of low power. The vaccine-associated CD4 TCRs covered the entire spike protein, and the dominant responses fell in regions 160-218 and 743-854. Because no day 14 peak-response samples were available, the repertoires could be characterized only after the peak T cell response.

The sequenced sample was peripheral blood, obtained 28 days after the second AZD1222 dose. The origin of this receptor is an adult who received the AZD1222 COVID-19 vaccine. The rearrangement joined TRBV20-1 to TRBJ1-2; possibly the D gene is TRBD1, per 6 matching bases. The nucleotide sequence is TGCAGTGCTAGTAAGGACAGCAGCTATGGCTACACCTTC. This sequence encodes CSASKDSSYGYTF.